This is a list of T cell receptor beta chains from one sample in a study of neurological immune-mediated disorders. TCRdb recomputed calls from the 5' RACE reads with MiXCR, one row per CDR3 protein. The sample has approximately 44,000 distinct CDR3 sequences; roughly 14% are singletons. Sequenced: CD4+ T cells from blood. The source of these receptors is a woman between 55 and 75 years old with HTLV-1-associated myelopathy (HAM/TSP). Both conserved end residues are part of each CDR3. The D gene is left open where the match is weak. Size tells how often a clone was seen (once, few, many) or the class of an expanded clone, and some rows leave it out.

NA many TRBJ1-4 TRBV12-3/TRBV12-4 TGTGCCAGCAGGGGCAGGGTGGATAATGAAAAACTGTTTTTT CASRGRVDNEKLFF
TRBD1 many TRBJ1-6 TRBV12-3/TRBV12-4 TGTGCCAGCAGTTTGCTAACATTGGGACAGATTAATTCACCCCTCCACTTT CASSLLTLGQINSPLHF
TRBD2 many TRBJ2-3 TRBV5-1 TGCGCCAGCAGCTTGCAAAGCGGGGTCGGCACAGATACGCAGTATTTT CASSLQSGVGTDTQYF
NA many TRBJ2-7 TRBV7-2 TGTGCCAGCAGCCCGGGACTGCACTCCTACGAGCAGTACTTC CASSPGLHSYEQYF
NA many TRBJ2-1 TRBV5-1 TGCGCCAGCAGCTTGGAGCCTGCTAACAATGAGCAGTTCTTC CASSLEPANNEQFF
NA NA TRBJ2-5 TRBV20-1 TGCAGTGCTAGAGATAATGCGCAAACCCGGACGGAGACCCAGTACTTC CSARDNAQTRTETQYF
NA many TRBJ1-1 TRBV6-5 TGTGCCAGCAGACCCGGGACAACGGGATGGACTGAAGCTTTCTTT CASRPGTTGWTEAFF
NA many TRBJ2-7 TRBV6-5 TGTGCCAGCAGCTTCAATACTGATACCTACGAGCAGTACTTC CASSFNTDTYEQYF
NA many TRBJ2-1 TRBV20-1 TGCAGTGCTAGCGGTTACAATGAGCAGTTCTTC CSASGYNEQFF
TRBD1 many TRBJ1-6 TRBV5-1 TGCGCCAGCAGCACGGGACAGAATAATTCACCCCTCCACTTT CASSTGQNNSPLHF
TRBD1 many TRBJ2-7 TRBV7-9 TGTGCCAGCAGCTTCCGACAGGGCGAGCAGTACTTC CASSFRQGEQYF